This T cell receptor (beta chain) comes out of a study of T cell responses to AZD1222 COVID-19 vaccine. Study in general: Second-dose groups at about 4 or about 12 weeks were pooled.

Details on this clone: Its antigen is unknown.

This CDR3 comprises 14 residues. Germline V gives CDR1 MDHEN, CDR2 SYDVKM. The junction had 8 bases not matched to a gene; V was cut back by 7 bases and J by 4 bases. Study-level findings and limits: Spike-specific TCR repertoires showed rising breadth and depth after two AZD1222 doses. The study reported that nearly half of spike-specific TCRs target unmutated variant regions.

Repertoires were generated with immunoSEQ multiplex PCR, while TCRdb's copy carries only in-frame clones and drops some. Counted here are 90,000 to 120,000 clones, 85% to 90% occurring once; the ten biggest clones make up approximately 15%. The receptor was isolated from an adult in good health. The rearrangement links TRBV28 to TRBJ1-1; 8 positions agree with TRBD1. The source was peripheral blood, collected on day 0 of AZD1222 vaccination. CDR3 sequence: CASITGGSGTEAFF. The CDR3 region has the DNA TGTGCCAGCATCACAGGGGGGTCGGGCACTGAAGCTTTCTTT. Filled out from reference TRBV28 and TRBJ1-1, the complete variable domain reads DVKVTQSSRYLVKRTGEKVFLECVQDMDHENMFWYRQDPGLGLRLIYFSYDVKMKEKGDIPEGYSVSREKKERFSLILESASTNQTSMYLCASITGGSGTEAFFGQGTRLTVV.